This T cell receptor beta chain emerged from a study of cytomegalovirus exposure and HLA in healthy donors. Study-level information: A previous analysis identified 100 million or so unique TCR beta sequences derived from approximately 190 million T cells.

Both 60 Vbeta primers and 13 Jbeta primers went into the PCR. TCRdb's copy holds only in-frame clones and misses some; the assay was immunoSEQ multiplex PCR. The sample gives 80,000 or so clones, around 79% of which show up once; 3.5% to 5.5% is in the top ten. Trimming took 4 bases from V and 0 from J, leaving 16 bases between them. The CDR3 spans 16 residues. CDR1 SGHNT and CDR2 YYREEE come from the germline V gene (reference sequence). The sequencing sample was made of PBMCs. This clonotype was sampled from a man aged 35 to 55 in good health and CMV-seronegative. The chain has TRBV5-4 and TRBJ1-2; possibly TRBD1 for D (6 bases). The CDR3 protein is CASSHSWTAANYGYTF. The CDR3 nucleotides read TGTGCCAGCAGCCACAGCTGGACAGCAGCTAACTATGGCTACACCTTC.